This T cell receptor (beta chain) was sequenced for a study of T cell changes during pregnancy in multiple sclerosis. The protocol was immunoSEQ multiplex PCR, while the TCRdb copy is restricted to in-frame clones and leaves out a portion. The profile shows fewer than 110,000 clones, 91% of them singletons. Germline assignment: CDR1 LNHNV and CDR2 YYDKDF (reference sequence). This CDR3 contains 16 residues. V was cut by 3 bases and J by 4 bases, with 19 bases left in between. The chain employs TRBV15 and TRBJ2-7; a possible D gene is TRBD2 (7 bases). The TCR sequence derives from a female donor with multiple sclerosis, enrolled in a pregnancy study. The sequences come from peripheral blood, collected in the second trimester of pregnancy. The CDR3 DNA reads as TGTGCCACCAGCAGGAGGGTAGGGGGGGCAGGATACGAGCAGTACTTC. It yields the protein CATSRRVGGAGYEQYF. Full variable domain (outside the CDR3, taken from reference TRBV15 and TRBJ2-7): DAMVIQNPRYQVTQFGKPVTLSCSQTLNHNVMYWYQQKSSQAPKLLFHYYDKDFNNEADTPDNFQSRRPNTSFCFLDIRSPGLGDTAMYLCATSRRVGGAGYEQYFGPGTRLTVT.